Sequencing of this T cell receptor (beta chain) was carried out in a study of T cells after yellow fever vaccination. Study findings and constraints: Faster peaking, at day 5 versus 15, marked a secondary response that was weaker.

This clonotype was seen more than once but under ten times. What it recognizes is unknown. There are 16 residues in the CDR3. V was pared by 5 bases and J by 0 bases, with 7 bases of the junction left unmatched. Germline CDR1 reads MNHEY; CDR2 reads SVGEGT. As TCR cDNA was made by 5'RACE template switching, a universal primer site and UMIs were added. TCRdb reprocessed the 5' RACE reads with MiXCR, giving one entry per CDR3 protein. Of about 300,000 distinct CDR3 sequences in the sample, roughly 8.7% were seen once. This material consisted of CD4+ T cells sorted from PBMCs, taken 5 days after the yellow fever booster vaccination. J is TRBJ1-1 and V is TRBV6-2 or TRBV6-3, with 9 bases lining up with TRBD1. The sequence came from a man younger than 30 who received the YFV17D yellow fever vaccine. This chain's CDR3 is CASSQHGTGMNTEAFF. The CDR3, as DNA: TGTGCCAGCAGTCAACACGGGACAGGGATGAACACTGAAGCTTTCTTT.